The source of this T cell receptor (beta chain) is a study of blood T cell repertoires in COVID-19. Study background: COVID-19 samples collected from the United States, Italy and Spain covered acute and convalescent phases.

Original processing methods: Counts of nucleated cells, estimated from reference gene primer amplification, were obtained. The table came from immunoSEQ multiplex PCR; TCRdb's copy has only in-frame clones and leaves some out. The DNA gave D and trimming, while V, J and clone size come from that table. The data show approximately 50,000 clones, 90% seen once. Specimen: peripheral blood. The clonotype originates from a man aged 40-50 years with acute or convalescent COVID-19.

CDR3 sequence: CASSLGGFAGKETQYF. The CDR3 nucleotides read TGTGCCAGCAGCTTAGGGGGATTTGCGGGCAAAGAGACCCAGTACTTC. The chain is built from TRBV11-2 and TRBJ2-5, with a tentative D call TRBD2 (5 bases). V dropped 1 base and J dropped 3 bases, with 15 bases sitting between them. The CDR3 has 16 amino acids. Per the germline V gene, CDR1 is SGHAT and CDR2 is FQNNGV.